This entry describes one TCR beta chain. Its antigen is unknown. Lesional scalp punch biopsies and peripheral blood were collected from alopecia areata patients. Investigators sorted PBMCs to obtain both CD4+ and CD8+ T cells. Extraction and reverse transcription of RNA yielded cDNA as the sequencing template. Libraries were prepared by immunoSEQ multiplex PCR; TCRdb keeps only in-frame clonotypes and omits some of them. Of hundreds of thousands of clones in the sample, 67% were seen once. This sample stems from a study of CD8+ T cells in alopecia areata. Looking at the study overall: Treated patients were given oral tofacitinib, which was dosed at 5 to 10 mg twice daily.

Regarding the study as a whole: Patients displayed less clarity in TCR sharing than mice, a finding possibly related to HLA.

V was clipped by 6 bases and J by 5 bases, with 6 bases between them. The germline V gene encodes CDR1 SEHNR and CDR2 FQNEAQ (reference sequence). The CDR3 length is 11 residues. V and J are TRBV7-9 and TRBJ2-3, with D possibly matching TRBD2 (6 bases). The sequence derives from a human donor with alopecia areata. The sequencing used CD4+ T cells sorted from blood, collected at week 0. CDR3: CASRGGDTQYF. The CDR3 DNA is TGTGCCAGCAGGGGGGGAGATACGCAGTATTTT.